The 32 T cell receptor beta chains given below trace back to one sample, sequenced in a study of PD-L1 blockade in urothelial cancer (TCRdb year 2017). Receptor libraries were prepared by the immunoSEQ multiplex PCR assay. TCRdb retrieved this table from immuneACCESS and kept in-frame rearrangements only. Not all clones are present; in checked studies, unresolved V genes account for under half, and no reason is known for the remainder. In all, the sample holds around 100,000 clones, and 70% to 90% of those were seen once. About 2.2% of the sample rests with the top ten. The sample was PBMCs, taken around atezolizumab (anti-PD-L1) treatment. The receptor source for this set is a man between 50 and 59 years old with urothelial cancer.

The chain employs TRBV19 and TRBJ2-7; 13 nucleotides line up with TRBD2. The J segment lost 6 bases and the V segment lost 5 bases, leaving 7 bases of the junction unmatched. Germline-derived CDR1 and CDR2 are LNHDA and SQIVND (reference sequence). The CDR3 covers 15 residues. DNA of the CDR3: TGTGCCAGTAGTTTTGGACTAGCGGGAGATGGCGAGCAGTACTTC. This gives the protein CASSFGLAGDGEQYF. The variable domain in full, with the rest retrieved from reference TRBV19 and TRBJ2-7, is DGGITQSPKYLFRKEGQNVTLSCEQNLNHDAMYWYRQDPGQGLRLIYYSQIVNDFQKGDIAEGYSVSREKKESFPLTVTSAQKNPTAFYLCASSFGLAGDGEQYFGPGTRLTVT.

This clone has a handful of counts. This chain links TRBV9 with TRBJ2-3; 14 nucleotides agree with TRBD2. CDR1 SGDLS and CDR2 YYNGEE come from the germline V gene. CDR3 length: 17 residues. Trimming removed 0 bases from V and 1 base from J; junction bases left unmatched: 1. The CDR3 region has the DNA TGTGCCAGCAGCGTAGGGGGACTAGCGGGAGGCACAGATACGCAGTATTTT. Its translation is CASSVGGLAGGTDTQYF.

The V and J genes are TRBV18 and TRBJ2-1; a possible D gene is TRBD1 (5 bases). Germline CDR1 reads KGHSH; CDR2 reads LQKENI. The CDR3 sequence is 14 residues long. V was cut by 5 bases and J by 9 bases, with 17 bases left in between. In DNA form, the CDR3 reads TGTGCCAGCTCAGCCCAGGGTGGTATCGCTGAGCAGTTCTTC. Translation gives CASSAQGGIAEQFF.

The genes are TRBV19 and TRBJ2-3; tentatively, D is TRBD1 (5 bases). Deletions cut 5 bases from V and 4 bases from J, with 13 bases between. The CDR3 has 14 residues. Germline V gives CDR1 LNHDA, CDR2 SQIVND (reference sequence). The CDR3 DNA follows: TGTGCCAGTAGTGCAGGGAATTGGGCAGATACGCAGTATTTT. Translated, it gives CASSAGNWADTQYF.

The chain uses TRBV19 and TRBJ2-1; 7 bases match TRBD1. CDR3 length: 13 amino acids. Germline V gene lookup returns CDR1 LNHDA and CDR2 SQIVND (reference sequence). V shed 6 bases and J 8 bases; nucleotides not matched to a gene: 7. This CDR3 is CASRRDRVHEQFF. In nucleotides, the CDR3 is TGTGCCAGTAGACGAGACAGGGTACATGAGCAGTTCTTC.

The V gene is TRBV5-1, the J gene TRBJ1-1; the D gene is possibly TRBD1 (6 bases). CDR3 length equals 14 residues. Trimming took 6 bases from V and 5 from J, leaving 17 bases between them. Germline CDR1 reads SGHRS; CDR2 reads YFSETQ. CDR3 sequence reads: CASTNGDRTTEAFF. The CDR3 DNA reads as TGCGCCAGCACCAACGGTGACAGGACGACTGAAGCTTTCTTT.

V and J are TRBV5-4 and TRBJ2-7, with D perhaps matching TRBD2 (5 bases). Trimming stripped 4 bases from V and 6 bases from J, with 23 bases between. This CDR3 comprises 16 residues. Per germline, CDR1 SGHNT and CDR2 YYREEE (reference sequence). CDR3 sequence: CASSPFSPSKVREQYF. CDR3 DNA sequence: TGTGCCAGCAGCCCCTTTTCGCCTAGCAAGGTGCGCGAGCAGTACTTC.

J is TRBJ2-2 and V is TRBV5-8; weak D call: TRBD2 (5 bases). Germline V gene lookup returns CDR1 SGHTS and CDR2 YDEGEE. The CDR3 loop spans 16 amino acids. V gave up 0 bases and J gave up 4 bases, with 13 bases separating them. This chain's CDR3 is CASSLGGHSLTGELFF. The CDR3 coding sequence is TGTGCCAGCAGCTTGGGAGGGCATAGCCTCACCGGGGAGCTGTTTTTT. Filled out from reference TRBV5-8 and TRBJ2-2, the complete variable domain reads EAGVTQSPTHLIKTRGQQATLRCSPISGHTSVYWYQQALGLGLQFLLWYDEGEERNRGNFPPRFSGRQFPNYSSELNVNALELEDSALYLCASSLGGHSLTGELFFGEGSRLTVL.

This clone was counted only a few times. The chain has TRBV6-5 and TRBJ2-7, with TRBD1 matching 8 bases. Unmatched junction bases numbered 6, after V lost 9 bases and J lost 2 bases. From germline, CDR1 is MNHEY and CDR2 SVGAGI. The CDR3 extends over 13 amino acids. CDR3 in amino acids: CARKPQGAYEQYF. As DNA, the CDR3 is TGTGCCAGGAAACCACAGGGGGCCTACGAGCAGTACTTC.

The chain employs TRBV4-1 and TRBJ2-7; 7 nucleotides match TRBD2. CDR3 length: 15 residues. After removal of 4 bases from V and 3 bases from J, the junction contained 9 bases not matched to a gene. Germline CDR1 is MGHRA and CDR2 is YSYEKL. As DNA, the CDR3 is TGCGCCAGCAGCCTCTCGGGGGGACCATACTACGAGCAGTACTTC. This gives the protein CASSLSGGPYYEQYF.

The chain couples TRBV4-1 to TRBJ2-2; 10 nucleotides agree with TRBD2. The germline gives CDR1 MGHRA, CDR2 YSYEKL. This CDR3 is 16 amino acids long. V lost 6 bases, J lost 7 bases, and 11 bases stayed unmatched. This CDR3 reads CASSPSLAGVHGELFF. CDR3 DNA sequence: TGCGCCAGCAGTCCGTCGCTAGCGGGAGTCCACGGGGAGCTGTTTTTT.

The CDR3 coding sequence is TGTGCCTGGAGCGCAACATTCTTTCGCCGGGACAAAACCCGGGCACAGCCCCAGCATTTT. It is translated as CAWSATFFRRDKTRAQPQHF. The rearrangement uses TRBV30 and TRBJ1-5, with a tentative D call TRBD1 (6 bases). CDR3 length: 20 residues. Germline CDR1 is GTSNPN and CDR2 is SVGIG (reference sequence). V lost 3 bases to trimming and J lost 7 bases, with 34 bases between them.

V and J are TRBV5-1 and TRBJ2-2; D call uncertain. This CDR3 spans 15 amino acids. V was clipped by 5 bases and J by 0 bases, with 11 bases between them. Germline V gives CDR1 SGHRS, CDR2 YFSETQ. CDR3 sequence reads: CASRESVANTGELFF. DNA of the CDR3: TGCGCCAGCAGAGAGAGTGTCGCGAACACCGGGGAGCTGTTTTTT.

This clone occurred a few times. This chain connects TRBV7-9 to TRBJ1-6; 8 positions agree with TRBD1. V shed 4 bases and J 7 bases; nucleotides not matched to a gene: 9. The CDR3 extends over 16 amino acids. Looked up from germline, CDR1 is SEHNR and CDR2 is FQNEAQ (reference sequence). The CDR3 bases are TGTGCCAGCAGCTCCGGGACAGGTCATCGAAATTCACCCCTCCACTTT. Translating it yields CASSSGTGHRNSPLHF.

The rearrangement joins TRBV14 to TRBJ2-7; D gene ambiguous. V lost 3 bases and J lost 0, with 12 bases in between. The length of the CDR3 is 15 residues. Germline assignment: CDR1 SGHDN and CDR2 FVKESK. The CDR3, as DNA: TGTGCCAGCAGCCACCCCCCAAAAAACTCCTACGAGCAGTACTTC. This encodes CASSHPPKNSYEQYF.

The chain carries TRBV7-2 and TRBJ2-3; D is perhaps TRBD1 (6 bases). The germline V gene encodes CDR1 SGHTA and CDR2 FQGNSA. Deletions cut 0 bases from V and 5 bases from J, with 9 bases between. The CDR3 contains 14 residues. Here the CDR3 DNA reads TGTGCCAGCAGCTTAGCTCGGACAGAAGATACGCAGTATTTT. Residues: CASSLARTEDTQYF.

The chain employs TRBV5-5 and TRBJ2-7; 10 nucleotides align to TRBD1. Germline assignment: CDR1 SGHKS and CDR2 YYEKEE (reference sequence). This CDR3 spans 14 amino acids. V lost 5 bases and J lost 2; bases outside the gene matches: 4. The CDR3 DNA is TGTGCCAGCAGGGGGACAGGGGTCCCCTACGAGCAGTACTTC. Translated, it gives CASRGTGVPYEQYF. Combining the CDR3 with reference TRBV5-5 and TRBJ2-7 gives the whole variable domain DAGVTQSPTHLIKTRGQQVTLRCSPISGHKSVSWYQQVLGQGPQFIFQYYEKEERGRGNFPDRFSARQFPNYSSELNVNALLLGDSALYLCASRGTGVPYEQYFGPGTRLTVT.

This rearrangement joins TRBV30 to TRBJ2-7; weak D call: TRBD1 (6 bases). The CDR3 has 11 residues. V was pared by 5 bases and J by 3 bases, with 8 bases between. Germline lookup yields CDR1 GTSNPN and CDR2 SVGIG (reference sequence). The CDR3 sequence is CAWGQFYEQYF. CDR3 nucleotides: TGTGCCTGGGGACAGTTCTACGAGCAGTACTTC.

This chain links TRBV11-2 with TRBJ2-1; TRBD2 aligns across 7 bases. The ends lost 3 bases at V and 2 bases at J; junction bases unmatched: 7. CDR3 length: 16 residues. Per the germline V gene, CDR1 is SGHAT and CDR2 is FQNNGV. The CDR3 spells CASSFWQGGPYNEQFF. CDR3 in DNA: TGTGCCAGCAGCTTTTGGCAGGGAGGGCCCTACAATGAGCAGTTCTTC.

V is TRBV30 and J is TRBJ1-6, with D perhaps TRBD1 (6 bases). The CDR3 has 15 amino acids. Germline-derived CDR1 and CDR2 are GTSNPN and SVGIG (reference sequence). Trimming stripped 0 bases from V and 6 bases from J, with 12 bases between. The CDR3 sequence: CAWSVGGTSNSPLHF. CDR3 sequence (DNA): TGTGCCTGGAGTGTAGGTGGGACATCTAATTCACCCCTCCACTTT. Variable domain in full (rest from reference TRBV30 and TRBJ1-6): SQTIHQWPATLVQPVGSPLSLECTVEGTSNPNLYWYRQAAGRGLQLLFYSVGIGQISSEVPQNLSASRPQDRQFILSSKKLLLSDSGFYLCAWSVGGTSNSPLHFGNGTRLTVT.

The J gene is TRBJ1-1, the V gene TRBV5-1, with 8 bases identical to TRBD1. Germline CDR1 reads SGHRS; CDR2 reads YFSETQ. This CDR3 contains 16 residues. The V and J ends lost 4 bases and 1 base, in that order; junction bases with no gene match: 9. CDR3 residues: CASSHGQGRGNTEAFF. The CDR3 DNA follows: TGCGCCAGCAGCCACGGACAGGGAAGAGGGAACACTGAAGCTTTCTTT.

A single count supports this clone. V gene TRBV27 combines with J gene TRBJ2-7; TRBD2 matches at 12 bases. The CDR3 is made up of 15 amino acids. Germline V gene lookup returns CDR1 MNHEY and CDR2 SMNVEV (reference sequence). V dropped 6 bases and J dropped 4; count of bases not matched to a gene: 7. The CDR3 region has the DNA TGTGCCAGCAGCCCGAGACTAGCGGGAGTTTACGAGCAGTACTTC. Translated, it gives CASSPRLAGVYEQYF.

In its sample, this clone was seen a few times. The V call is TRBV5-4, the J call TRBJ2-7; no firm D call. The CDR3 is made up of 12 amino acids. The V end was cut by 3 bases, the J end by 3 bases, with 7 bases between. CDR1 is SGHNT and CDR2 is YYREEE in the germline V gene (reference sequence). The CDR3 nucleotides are TGTGCCAGCAGCTCGTCGGGCTACGAGCAGTACTTC. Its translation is CASSSSGYEQYF.

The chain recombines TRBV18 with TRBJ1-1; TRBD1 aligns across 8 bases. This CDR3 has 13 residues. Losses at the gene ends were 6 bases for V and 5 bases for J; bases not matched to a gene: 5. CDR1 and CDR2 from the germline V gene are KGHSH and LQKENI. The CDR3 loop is CASSWTGLTEAFF. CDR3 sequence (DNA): TGTGCCAGCTCCTGGACAGGGCTTACTGAAGCTTTCTTT. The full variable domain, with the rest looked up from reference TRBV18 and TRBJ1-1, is NAGVMQNPRHLVRRRGQEARLRCSPMKGHSHVYWYRQLPEEGLKFMVYLQKENIIDESGMPKERFSAEFPKEGPSILRIQQVVRGDSAAYFCASSWTGLTEAFFGQGTRLTVV.

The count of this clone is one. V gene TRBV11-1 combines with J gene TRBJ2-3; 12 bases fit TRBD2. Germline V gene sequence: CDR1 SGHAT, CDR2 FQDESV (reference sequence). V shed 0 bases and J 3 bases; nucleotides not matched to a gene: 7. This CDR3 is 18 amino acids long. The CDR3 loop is CASSLAATSGSSTDTQYF. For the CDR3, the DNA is TGTGCCAGCAGCTTAGCGGCGACTAGCGGGAGTTCGACAGATACGCAGTATTTT.

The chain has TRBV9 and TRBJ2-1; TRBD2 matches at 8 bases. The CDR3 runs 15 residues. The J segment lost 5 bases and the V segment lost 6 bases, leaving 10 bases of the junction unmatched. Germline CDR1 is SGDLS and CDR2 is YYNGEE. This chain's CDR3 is CASTLAGLGDNEQFF. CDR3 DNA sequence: TGTGCCAGCACTCTAGCGGGCCTGGGGGACAATGAGCAGTTCTTC.

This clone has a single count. CDR3 coding DNA: TGTGCCAGCTCACCACCGAACACCGCAGAGACCCAGTACTTC. Translation gives CASSPPNTAETQYF. The chain has TRBV18 and TRBJ2-5; D is ambiguous. The CDR3 is 14 residues long. CDR1 is KGHSH and CDR2 is LQKENI in the germline V gene. Deletions cut 0 bases from V and 4 bases from J, with 9 bases between.

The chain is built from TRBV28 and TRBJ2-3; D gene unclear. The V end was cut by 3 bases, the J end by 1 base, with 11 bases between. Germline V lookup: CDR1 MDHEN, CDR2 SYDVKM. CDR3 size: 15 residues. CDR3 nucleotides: TGTGCCAGCAGTTTTGTGTTTCAGGGCACAGATACGCAGTATTTT. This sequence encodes CASSFVFQGTDTQYF. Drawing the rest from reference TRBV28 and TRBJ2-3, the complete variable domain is DVKVTQSSRYLVKRTGEKVFLECVQDMDHENMFWYRQDPGLGLRLIYFSYDVKMKEKGDIPEGYSVSREKKERFSLILESASTNQTSMYLCASSFVFQGTDTQYFGPGTRLTVL.

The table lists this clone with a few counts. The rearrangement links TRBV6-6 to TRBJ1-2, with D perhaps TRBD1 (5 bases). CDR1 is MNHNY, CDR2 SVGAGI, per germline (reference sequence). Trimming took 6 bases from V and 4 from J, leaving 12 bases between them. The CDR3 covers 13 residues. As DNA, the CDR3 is TGTGCCAGCAGCCCGGACACGCTCTATGGCTACACCTTC. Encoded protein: CASSPDTLYGYTF.

The CDR3 sequence: CATQGAVRGNSPLHF. CDR3 coding DNA: TGTGCCACCCAAGGGGCCGTTAGGGGTAATTCACCCCTCCACTTT. This rearrangement joins TRBV2 to TRBJ1-6, with a possible D match to TRBD1 (5 bases). CDR1 is SNHLY, CDR2 FYNNEI, per germline. Trimming took off 10 bases at V and 6 bases at J, with 19 bases between the two ends. The CDR3 has 15 residues. The full variable domain, rest sourced from reference TRBV2 and TRBJ1-6, is EPEVTQTPSHQVTQMGQEVILRCVPISNHLYFYWYRQILGQKVEFLVSFYNNEISEKSEIFDDQFSVERPDGSNFTLKIRSTKLEDSAMYFCATQGAVRGNSPLHFGNGTRLTVT.

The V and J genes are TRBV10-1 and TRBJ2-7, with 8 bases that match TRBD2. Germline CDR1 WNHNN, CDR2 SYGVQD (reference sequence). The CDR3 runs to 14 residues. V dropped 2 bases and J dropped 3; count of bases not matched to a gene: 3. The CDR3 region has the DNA TGCGCCAGCAGTGAGGGGCTAGCGGGCTACGAGCAGTACTTC. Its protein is CASSEGLAGYEQYF.

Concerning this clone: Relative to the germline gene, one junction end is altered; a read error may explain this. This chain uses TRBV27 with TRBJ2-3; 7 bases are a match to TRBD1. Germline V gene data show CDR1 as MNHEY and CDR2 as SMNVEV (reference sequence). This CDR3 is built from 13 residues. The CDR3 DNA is TGTGCCAGCAGTTTATTACCGGGACAGAGGATAGATTTT. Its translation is CASSLLPGQRIDF.